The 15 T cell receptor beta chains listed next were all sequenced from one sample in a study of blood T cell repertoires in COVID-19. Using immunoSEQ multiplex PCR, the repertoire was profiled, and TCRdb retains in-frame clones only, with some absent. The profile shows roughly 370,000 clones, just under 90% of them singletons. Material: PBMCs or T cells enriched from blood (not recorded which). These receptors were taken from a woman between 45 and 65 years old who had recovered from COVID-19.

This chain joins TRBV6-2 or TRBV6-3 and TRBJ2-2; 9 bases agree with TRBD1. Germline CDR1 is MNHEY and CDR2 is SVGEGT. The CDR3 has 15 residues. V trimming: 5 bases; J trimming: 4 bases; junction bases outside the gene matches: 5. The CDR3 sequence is CASSTAGQGTGELFF. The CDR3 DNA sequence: TGTGCCAGCAGTACCGCGGGACAGGGCACCGGGGAGCTGTTTTTT.

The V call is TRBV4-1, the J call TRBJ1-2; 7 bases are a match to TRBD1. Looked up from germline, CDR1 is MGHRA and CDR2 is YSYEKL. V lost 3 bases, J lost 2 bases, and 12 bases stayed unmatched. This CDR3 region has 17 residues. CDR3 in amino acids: CASSQPGQSRGNYGYTF. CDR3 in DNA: TGCGCCAGCAGCCAGCCGGGACAGAGTAGAGGGAACTATGGCTACACCTTC.

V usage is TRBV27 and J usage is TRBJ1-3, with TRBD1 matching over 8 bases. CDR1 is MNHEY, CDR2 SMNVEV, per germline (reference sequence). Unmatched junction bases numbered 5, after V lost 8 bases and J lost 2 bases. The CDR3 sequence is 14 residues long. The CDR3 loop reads CASRTTGAGNTIYF. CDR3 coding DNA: TGTGCCAGCCGAACGACAGGGGCTGGAAACACCATATATTTT.

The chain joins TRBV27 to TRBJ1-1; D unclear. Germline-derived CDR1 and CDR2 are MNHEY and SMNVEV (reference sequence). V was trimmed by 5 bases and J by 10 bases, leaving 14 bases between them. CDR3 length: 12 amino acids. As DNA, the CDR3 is TGTGCCAGCAGTCCCGGCGGGGATGGAGCTTTCTTT. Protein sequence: CASSPGGDGAFF.

Written as DNA, the CDR3 is TGCGCCAGCAGGGAGGGACAGGGGGCAGGTCAGCCCCAGCATTTT. It is translated as CASREGQGAGQPQHF. The chain carries TRBV5-1 and TRBJ1-5; 12 nucleotides line up with TRBD1. The V gene end was trimmed by 5 bases and the J gene end by 6 bases; junction bases not matched to a gene: 6. The V gene's germline CDR1 is SGHRS and CDR2 YFSETQ. The CDR3 extends over 15 amino acids.

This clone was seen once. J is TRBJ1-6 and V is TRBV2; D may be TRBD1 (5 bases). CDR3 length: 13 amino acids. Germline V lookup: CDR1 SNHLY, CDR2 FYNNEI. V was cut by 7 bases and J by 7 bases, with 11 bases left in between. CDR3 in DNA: TGTGCCAGCACCATACAGGAAAATTCACCCCTCCACTTT. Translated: CASTIQENSPLHF.

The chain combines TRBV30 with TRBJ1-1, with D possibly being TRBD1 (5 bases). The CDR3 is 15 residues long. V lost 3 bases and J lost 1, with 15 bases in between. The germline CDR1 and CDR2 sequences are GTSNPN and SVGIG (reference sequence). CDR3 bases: TGTGCCTGGAGCCCCCTAGGGGCTGAGAACACTGAAGCTTTCTTT. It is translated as CAWSPLGAENTEAFF.

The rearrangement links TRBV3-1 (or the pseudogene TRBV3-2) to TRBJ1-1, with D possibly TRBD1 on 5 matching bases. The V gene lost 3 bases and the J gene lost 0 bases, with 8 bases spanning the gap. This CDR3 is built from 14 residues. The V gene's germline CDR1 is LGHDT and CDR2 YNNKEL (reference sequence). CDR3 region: CASSQDILNTEAFF. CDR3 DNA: TGTGCCAGCAGCCAGGACATACTGAACACTGAAGCTTTCTTT.

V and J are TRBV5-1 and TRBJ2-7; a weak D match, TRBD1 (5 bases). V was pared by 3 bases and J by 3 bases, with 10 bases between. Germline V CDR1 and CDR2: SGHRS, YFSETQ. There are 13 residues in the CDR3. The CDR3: CASSWRQGYEQYF. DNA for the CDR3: TGCGCCAGCAGCTGGCGGCAGGGCTACGAGCAGTACTTC.

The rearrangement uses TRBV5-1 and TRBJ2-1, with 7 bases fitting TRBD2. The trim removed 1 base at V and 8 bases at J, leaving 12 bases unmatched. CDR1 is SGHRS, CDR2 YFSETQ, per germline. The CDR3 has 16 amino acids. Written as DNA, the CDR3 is TGCGCCAGCAGCTTGAGGGCTAGCGGAGGAAGCCATGAGCAGTTCTTC. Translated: CASSLRASGGSHEQFF.

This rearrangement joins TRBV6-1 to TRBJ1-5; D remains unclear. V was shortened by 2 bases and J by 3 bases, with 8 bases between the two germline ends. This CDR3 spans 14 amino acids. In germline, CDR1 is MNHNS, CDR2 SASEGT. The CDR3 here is CASSESTLNQPQHF. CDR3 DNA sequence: TGTGCCAGCAGTGAAAGCACCCTCAATCAGCCCCAGCATTTT.

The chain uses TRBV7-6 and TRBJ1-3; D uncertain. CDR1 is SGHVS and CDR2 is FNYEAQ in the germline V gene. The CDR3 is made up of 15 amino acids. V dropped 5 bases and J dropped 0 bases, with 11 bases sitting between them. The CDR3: CASSQRATSGNTIYF. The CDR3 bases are TGTGCCAGCAGCCAGAGGGCTACCTCTGGAAACACCATATATTTT.

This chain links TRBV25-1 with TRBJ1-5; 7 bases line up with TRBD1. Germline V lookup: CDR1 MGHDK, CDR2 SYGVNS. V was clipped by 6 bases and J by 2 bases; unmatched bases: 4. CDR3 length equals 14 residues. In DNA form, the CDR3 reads TGTGCCAGCAGGGGGCAGGGGGGCAATCAGCCCCAGCATTTT. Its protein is CASRGQGGNQPQHF.

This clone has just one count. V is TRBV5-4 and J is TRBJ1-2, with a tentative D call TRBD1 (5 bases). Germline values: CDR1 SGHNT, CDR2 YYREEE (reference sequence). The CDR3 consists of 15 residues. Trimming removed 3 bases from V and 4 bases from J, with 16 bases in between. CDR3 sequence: CASSSDTAGFYGYTF. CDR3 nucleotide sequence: TGTGCCAGCAGCTCCGACACCGCAGGGTTCTATGGCTACACCTTC.

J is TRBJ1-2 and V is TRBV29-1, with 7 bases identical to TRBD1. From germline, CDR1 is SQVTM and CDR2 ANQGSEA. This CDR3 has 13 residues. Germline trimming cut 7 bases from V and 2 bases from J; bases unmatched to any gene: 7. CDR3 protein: CSAQQGPNYGYTF. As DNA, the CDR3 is TGCAGCGCTCAACAGGGGCCGAACTATGGCTACACCTTC.